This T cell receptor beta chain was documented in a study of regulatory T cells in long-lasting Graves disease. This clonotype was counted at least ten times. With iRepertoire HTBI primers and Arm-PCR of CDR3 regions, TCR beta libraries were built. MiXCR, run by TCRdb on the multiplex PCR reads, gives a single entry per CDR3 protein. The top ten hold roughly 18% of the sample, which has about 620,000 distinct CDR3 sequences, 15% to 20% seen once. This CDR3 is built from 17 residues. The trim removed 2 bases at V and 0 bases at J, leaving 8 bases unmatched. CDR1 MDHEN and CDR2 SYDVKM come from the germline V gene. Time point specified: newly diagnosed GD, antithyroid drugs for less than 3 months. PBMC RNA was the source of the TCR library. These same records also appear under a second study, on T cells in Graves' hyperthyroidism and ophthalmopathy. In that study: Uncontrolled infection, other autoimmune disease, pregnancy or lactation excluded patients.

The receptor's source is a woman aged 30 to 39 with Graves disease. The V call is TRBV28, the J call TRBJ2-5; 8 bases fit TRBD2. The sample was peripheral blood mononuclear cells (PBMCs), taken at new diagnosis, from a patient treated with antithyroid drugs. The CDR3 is CASSLGRASGYQETQYF. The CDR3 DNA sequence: TGTGCCAGCAGTTTAGGGAGGGCTAGCGGGTACCAAGAGACCCAGTACTTC.